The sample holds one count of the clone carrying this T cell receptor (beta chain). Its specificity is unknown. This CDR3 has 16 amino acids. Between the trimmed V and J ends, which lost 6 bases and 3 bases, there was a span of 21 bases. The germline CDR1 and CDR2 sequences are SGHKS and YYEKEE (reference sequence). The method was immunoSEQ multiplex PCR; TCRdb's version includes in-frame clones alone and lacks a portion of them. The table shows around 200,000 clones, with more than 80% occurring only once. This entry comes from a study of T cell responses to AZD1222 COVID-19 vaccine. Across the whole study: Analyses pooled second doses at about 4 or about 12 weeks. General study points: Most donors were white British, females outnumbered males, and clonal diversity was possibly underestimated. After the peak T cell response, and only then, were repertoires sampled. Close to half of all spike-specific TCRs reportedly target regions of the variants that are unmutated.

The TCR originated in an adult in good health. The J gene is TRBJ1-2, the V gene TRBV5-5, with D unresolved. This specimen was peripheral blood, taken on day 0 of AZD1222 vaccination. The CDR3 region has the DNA TGTGCCAGCACTCTGTCACCTCGATCCGGACACTATGGCTACACCTTC. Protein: CASTLSPRSGHYGYTF.